This T cell receptor (beta chain) was obtained from a study of circulating tumor DNA in untreated peripheral T-cell lymphoma. General study results and limits: Tumor-specific clonotypes were found in roughly 79% of patients.

This CDR3 spans 15 amino acids. V dropped 1 base and J dropped 2 bases, with 12 bases sitting between them. Germline V CDR1 and CDR2: LNHDA, SQIVND (reference sequence). The method was immunoSEQ multiplex PCR; TCRdb's version includes in-frame clones alone and lacks a portion of them. Among fewer than 7,500 clones listed, 60% to 85% were seen once. The count of this clone is one. The antigen is not known. Before treatment, baseline tumor tissue was collected for sequencing. The rearrangement joins TRBV19 to TRBJ2-7, with D perhaps matching TRBD1 or TRBD2 (6 bases each). The sequencing sample was made of tumor tissue. This receptor was obtained from a human donor with peripheral T-cell lymphoma. The CDR3 bases are TGTGCCAGTAGTATAGTGGCAGGGGAGGCCTACGAGCAGTACTTC. Encoded protein: CASSIVAGEAYEQYF.